These T cell receptor beta chains were read from a single sample in a study of spatial heterogeneity in lung cancer. In TCRdb, the 5' RACE reads were re-called with MiXCR into one record per CDR3 protein. The data show 25,000 or so distinct CDR3 sequences, roughly 4.8% seen once. The starting material was PBMCs, obtained at surgery. These receptors were collected from a male donor with early-stage non-small cell lung cancer. The CDR3 runs from the conserved cysteine through the conserved F or W. D genes are given only for firm matches. Clone size appears in some rows only: once, few, many, or a class for an expanded clone.

many | TRBJ2-1 | TRBV18 | TRBD1 | TGTGCCAGCTCACCAGGGACAGGGGGCAATGAGCAGTTCTTC | CASSPGTGGNEQFF
many | TRBJ1-2 | TRBV20-1 | NA | TGCAGTGCTAGAGTGGGAGGGGTTGATGGCTACACCTTC | CSARVGGVDGYTF
many | TRBJ1-3 | TRBV7-2 | NA | TGTGCCAGCAGTGGAGGGGTTGGAAACACCATATATTTT | CASSGGVGNTIYF
medium-sized | TRBJ2-2 | TRBV29-1 | TRBD2 | TGCAGCGTCTCTAGCGGGGGGGCCATCGGGGAGCTGTTTTTT | CSVSSGGAIGELFF
many | TRBJ2-4 | TRBV6-5 | TRBD2 | TGTGCCAGCAGTTATAGCGGGGGGGGCAAAAACATTCAGTACTTC | CASSYSGGGKNIQYF
many | TRBJ1-2 | TRBV20-1 | NA | TGCAGTACCCCCGCCGTCTTCCCAGGGGCGTGGTATGGCTACACCTTC | CSTPAVFPGAWYGYTF
many | TRBJ1-1 | TRBV28 | NA | TGTGCCAGCAGTTTGTGGCTGAACACTGAAGCTTTCTTT | CASSLWLNTEAFF
many | TRBJ2-7 | TRBV6-6 | TRBD2 | TGTGCCAGCAGGCGGGACGCTAGCGGGGATACCTACGAGCAGTACTTC | CASRRDASGDTYEQYF
many | TRBJ2-1 | TRBV3-1 | TRBD2 | TGTGCCAGCAGCCCAACCCCGGGGACTAGTTTTACCTACAATGAGCAGTTCTTC | CASSPTPGTSFTYNEQFF
many | TRBJ1-1 | TRBV2 | NA | TGTGCCAGCAGTGGACAGGCCCGCACTGAAGCTTTCTTT | CASSGQARTEAFF
many | TRBJ2-1 | TRBV7-2 | NA | TGTGCCAGCAGCTTATACGTCGGGTCGGACAATGAGCAGTTCTTC | CASSLYVGSDNEQFF
many | TRBJ2-2 | TRBV24-1 | TRBD1 | TGTGCCACCAGCCCCGGGACAGGGGACACCGGGGAGCTGTTTTTT | CATSPGTGDTGELFF
many | TRBJ1-5 | TRBV7-9 | NA | TGTGCCAGCAGCTTAGCGACGGTAGGGGGTCAGCCCCAGCATTTT | CASSLATVGGQPQHF
medium-sized | TRBJ2-1 | TRBV10-1 | NA | TGCGCCAGCAGTAACGGCCAGACCAATGAGCAGTTCTTC | CASSNGQTNEQFF
many | TRBJ1-6 | TRBV23-1 | TRBD1 | TGCGCCAGCTCCCTGGGTGACAGGGTCCTCTATAATTCACCCCTCCACTTT | CASSLGDRVLYNSPLHF
NA | TRBJ1-2 | TRBV29-1 | NA | TGCAGCGTTGTAGTCGGCGGTAGGGAAGGCTACACCTTC | CSVVVGGREGYTF
many | TRBJ2-2 | TRBV20-1 | NA | TGCAGTGCTAGAGATTGGGGGGACGGGGAGCTGTTTTTT | CSARDWGDGELFF
medium-sized | TRBJ2-5 | TRBV9 | NA | TGTGCCAGCAGCGTAGATATGGAGACCCAGTACTTC | CASSVDMETQYF
many | TRBJ2-5 | TRBV6-2/TRBV6-3 | TRBD2 | TGTGCCAGCTTCCCGAGACTAGCGGGGGGGCAAGAGACCCAGTACTTC | CASFPRLAGGQETQYF
many | TRBJ1-1 | TRBV27 | TRBD1 | TGTGCCATCCGAGGACAGGGTTACACTGAAGCTTTCTTT | CAIRGQGYTEAFF
many | TRBJ2-7 | TRBV10-3 | TRBD2 | TGTGCCATCAGTGAGTGGACTAGCGGGAGTACATACGAGCAGTACTTC | CAISEWTSGSTYEQYF
many | TRBJ1-6 | TRBV20-1 | NA | TGCAGTGCGCGGGGGGCCGGCTCACCCCTCCACTTT | CSARGAGSPLHF
medium-sized | TRBJ1-5 | TRBV5-1 | NA | TGCGCCAGCAGCTTGGGTACGGGGGTCGGCCAGCCCCAGCATTTT | CASSLGTGVGQPQHF
NA | TRBJ2-7 | TRBV20-1 | TRBD1 | TGCAGTGCTAGGGCCCTGGGACAGGAAAGGTTCGAGCAGTACTTC | CSARALGQERFEQYF
many | TRBJ1-1 | TRBV6-5 | NA | TGTGCCAGCAGTCGCGGGTGGAACACTGAAGCTTTCTTT | CASSRGWNTEAFF
many | TRBJ1-1 | TRBV15 | NA | TGTGCCACCAGCAGAGGAAGGTACACTGAAGCTTTCTTT | CATSRGRYTEAFF
many | TRBJ2-7 | TRBV27 | TRBD2 | TGTGCCAGCAGTTTCACCGGGACTAGCTACGAGCAGTACTTC | CASSFTGTSYEQYF
many | TRBJ2-1 | TRBV19 | NA | TGTGCCAGTAGTATGTGGGGAAATGAGCAGTTCTTC | CASSMWGNEQFF
medium-sized | TRBJ1-5 | TRBV20-1 | NA | TGCAGTGCTCGCGAAGGGTCCGAGACCAATCAGCCCCAGCATTTT | CSAREGSETNQPQHF
few | TRBJ2-3 | TRBV15 | NA | TGTGCCACCAGCAGATCCCGGACAGCTAGCACAGATACGCAGTATTTT | CATSRSRTASTDTQYF
many | TRBJ1-1 | TRBV29-1 | NA | TGCAGCGTCACTAACAGGAACACTGAAGCTTTCTTT | CSVTNRNTEAFF